This record covers a single TCR beta chain. J lost 2 bases, V lost 6 bases, and 9 bases had no gene match. The CDR3 extends over 16 amino acids. CDR1 is SGHVS, CDR2 FNYEAQ, per germline. This sample is drawn from a study of shared clonotypes between healthy human individuals. Some clones are missing from TCRdb's copy, which holds only in-frame ones; the method was immunoSEQ multiplex PCR. The table shows millions of clones, with 85% to 95% occurring only once. The material sequenced was naive CD4+ T cells from PBMCs. Subset in this sample: CD45RA+ positively selected. This clonotype originated in a man between 18 and 29 years old in good health. Some clones in this sample may be carry-over from other donors' samples. The rearrangement joins TRBV7-6 to TRBJ2-2; 7 bases agree with TRBD1. Here the CDR3 reads CASRPTGQRNTGELFF. DNA of the CDR3: TGTGCCAGCAGACCGACGGGACAGAGAAACACCGGGGAGCTGTTTTTT.